The 9 T cell receptor beta chains below all came from one sample that was sequenced in a study of cytomegalovirus exposure and HLA in healthy donors. Primers: 60 Vbeta forward and 13 Jbeta reverse. Produced via immunoSEQ multiplex PCR; TCRdb's table is partial and in-frame only. The sample has 150,000 to 200,000 clones; 80% to 90% are singletons. Input material: PBMCs. Receptor source: a male donor in good health and CMV-seronegative.

The chain recombines TRBV19 with TRBJ2-3; D might be TRBD2 (6 bases). This CDR3 region has 14 residues. From germline, CDR1 is LNHDA and CDR2 SQIVND (reference sequence). V was cut by 2 bases and J by 2 bases, with 8 bases left in between. The CDR3 reads CASSILAHTDTQYF. CDR3 DNA: TGTGCCAGTAGTATACTAGCGCACACAGATACGCAGTATTTT.

J is TRBJ1-2 and V is TRBV15, with 8 nucleotides matching TRBD1. V gave up 5 bases and J gave up 9 bases; unmatched junction bases: 8. The CDR3 sequence is 13 residues long. Germline lookup yields CDR1 LNHNV and CDR2 YYDKDF (reference sequence). CDR3 in amino acids: CATSHRQGMSYTF. The CDR3 DNA reads TGTGCCACCAGCCACAGACAGGGGATGAGCTACACCTTC.

This chain links TRBV28 with TRBJ2-7; TRBD2 agrees at 10 bases. Trimming took 6 bases from V and 6 from J; bases not matched to a gene: 5. This CDR3 is built from 13 residues. CDR1 and CDR2 from the germline V gene are MDHEN and SYDVKM. The CDR3 sequence is CASRASSGSEQYF. The CDR3 nucleotides read TGTGCCAGCAGGGCATCTAGCGGGAGCGAGCAGTACTTC. The variable domain in full, with the rest retrieved from reference TRBV28 and TRBJ2-7, is DVKVTQSSRYLVKRTGEKVFLECVQDMDHENMFWYRQDPGLGLRLIYFSYDVKMKEKGDIPEGYSVSREKKERFSLILESASTNQTSMYLCASRASSGSEQYFGPGTRLTVT.

The chain employs TRBV28 and TRBJ2-7; 15 bases agree with TRBD2. There are 19 residues in the CDR3. Germline-derived CDR1 and CDR2 are MDHEN and SYDVKM. The V gene end was trimmed by 4 bases and the J gene end by 2 bases; junction bases not matched to a gene: 12. This chain's CDR3 is CASSSRTSGGAPSPYEQYF. The CDR3 nucleotides are TGTGCCAGCAGTTCTCGGACTAGCGGGGGGGCGCCTAGTCCCTACGAGCAGTACTTC.

The DNA of the CDR3 is TGCGCCAGCAGCTTGGGCCAGCGGGCTTCCAGGGAGACCCAGTACTTC. Its translation: CASSLGQRASRETQYF. The rearrangement uses TRBV5-1 and TRBJ2-5; weak D call: TRBD2 (6 bases). Per germline, CDR1 SGHRS and CDR2 YFSETQ. V was pared by 0 bases and J by 5 bases, with 17 bases between. The CDR3 has 16 amino acids.

The gene calls are TRBV7-8 and TRBJ1-6; a weak D match, TRBD1 (6 bases). The CDR3 contains 15 residues. Trimming took off 3 bases at V and 4 bases at J, with 10 bases between the two ends. Per the germline V gene, CDR1 is SGHVS and CDR2 is FQNEAQ. CDR3 in DNA: TGTGCCAGCAGCTTGTTACAGGGTTATAATTCACCCCTCCACTTT. It codes for CASSLLQGYNSPLHF.

This sequence joins TRBV2 and TRBJ1-2; tentatively, D is TRBD1 (6 bases). V lost 6 bases to trimming and J lost 4 bases, with 12 bases between them. This CDR3 region has 13 residues. CDR1 and CDR2 (germline): SNHLY, FYNNEI. Written as DNA, the CDR3 is TGTGCCAGCAGGAGACAGGTCCTCTATGGCTACACCTTC. Encoded protein: CASRRQVLYGYTF.

The chain uses TRBV7-2 and TRBJ1-4; TRBD1 matches 7 bases. V shed 2 bases, J shed 4 bases, and the junction held 7 bases outside the gene matches. Germline assignment: CDR1 SGHTA and CDR2 FQGNSA. The CDR3 runs 16 residues. The DNA of the CDR3 is TGTGCCAGCAGCTTAAGACGGACAGGCGATAATGAAAAACTGTTTTTT. Its protein product is CASSLRRTGDNEKLFF.

This clone occurred once. This rearrangement joins TRBV28 to TRBJ2-7, with TRBD2 identical over 8 bases. Looked up from germline, CDR1 is MDHEN and CDR2 is SYDVKM. Trimming took 6 bases from V and 3 from J; bases not matched to a gene: 10. This CDR3 is 15 amino acids long. CDR3 amino acids: CASSLRGGILYEQYF. DNA of the CDR3: TGTGCCAGCAGCCTCCGGGGGGGGATACTCTACGAGCAGTACTTC.